The source of this T cell receptor beta chain is a study of cytomegalovirus exposure and HLA in healthy donors. The study, taken as a whole, reports: In vitro work confirmed that a few CMV-associated chains recognize CMV antigens. The authors reported that TCR beta sequences could predict HLA-A and HLA-B alleles. These predictions were accurate for most subjects in the first cohort. Most TCR sequences proved rare, with some public TCRs found in many donors. Investigators reported about 160 TCR beta chains as tied to cytomegalovirus.

Notes on this clone: Its specificity is unknown.

Primers for the PCR totalled 60 Vbeta and 13 Jbeta. Some clones are missing from TCRdb's copy, which holds only in-frame ones; the method was immunoSEQ multiplex PCR. The profile shows approximately 170,000 clones, 65% to 85% of them singletons. The V and J ends lost 0 bases and 4 bases respectively, with 7 bases between them. Germline CDR1 and CDR2: SGHRS and YFSETQ. The CDR3 is 13 residues long. The TCR comes from a boy aged 2 to 10 in good health and CMV-seronegative. The chain employs TRBV5-1 and TRBJ2-5, with a tentative D call TRBD2 (6 bases). Specimen: PBMCs. CDR3 protein: CASSLVGGETQYF. Written as DNA, the CDR3 is TGCGCCAGCAGCTTGGTGGGGGGAGAGACCCAGTACTTC.